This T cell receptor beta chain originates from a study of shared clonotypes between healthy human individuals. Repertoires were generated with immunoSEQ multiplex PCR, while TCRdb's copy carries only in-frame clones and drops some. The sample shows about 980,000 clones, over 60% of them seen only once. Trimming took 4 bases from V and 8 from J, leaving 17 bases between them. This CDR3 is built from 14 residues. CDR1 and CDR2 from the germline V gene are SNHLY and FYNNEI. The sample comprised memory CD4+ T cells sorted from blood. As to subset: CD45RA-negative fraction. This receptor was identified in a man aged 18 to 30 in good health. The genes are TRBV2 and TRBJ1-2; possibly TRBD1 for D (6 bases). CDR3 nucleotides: TGTGCCAGCAGTGGCCAGGGGCCCCGAGAGGGCTACACCTTC. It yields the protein CASSGQGPREGYTF. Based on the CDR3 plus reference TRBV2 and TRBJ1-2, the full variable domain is EPEVTQTPSHQVTQMGQEVILRCVPISNHLYFYWYRQILGQKVEFLVSFYNNEISEKSEIFDDQFSVERPDGSNFTLKIRSTKLEDSAMYFCASSGQGPREGYTFGSGTRLTVV.